This T cell receptor (beta chain) was sequenced during a study of graft-versus-host responses after intestinal transplantation. Profiled with immunoSEQ multiplex PCR; TCRdb holds only in-frame clones, not every one. The top ten clones hold 0.4% to 0.6% of a sample with 75,000 to 100,000 clones, about 93% of them seen once. As concerns this clone: Its antigen is unidentified.

CDR1 and CDR2 (germline): MGHRA, YSYEKL. The CDR3 contains 13 residues. Trimming stripped 3 bases from V and 6 bases from J, with 11 bases between. The sequencing here drew on unstimulated CD8+ T cells sorted from spleen or lymph node cells, taken before intestinal transplant. The V call is TRBV4-1, the J call TRBJ1-1; D might be TRBD1 (6 bases). The receptor's source is a human donor who received an intestinal transplant. Here the CDR3 reads CASSHHGQPEAFF. In DNA form, the CDR3 reads TGCGCCAGCAGCCACCACGGACAGCCTGAAGCTTTCTTT.